This T cell receptor beta chain was observed in a study of identical twins. This CDR3 comprises 18 residues. Trimming removed 0 bases from V and 5 bases from J; junction bases left unmatched: 15. Germline V gene lookup returns CDR1 SGHRS and CDR2 YFSETQ. TCRdb called the 5' RACE reads again in MiXCR, with one record for every CDR3 protein. Counted here are hundreds of thousands of distinct CDR3 sequences, around a tenth occurring once; the ten biggest clones make up roughly 5%. Only a few counts were recorded for this clonotype. Sequenced input: memory (CD45RO+) T cells sorted from blood. The receptor was derived from a woman younger than 35 in good health. The J gene is TRBJ2-5, the V gene TRBV5-1, with 8 bases that match TRBD2. CDR3 bases: TGCGCCAGCAGCTTGGTCGCGAGCGGGAGAAGTTTGAAGGAGACCCAGTACTTC. This gives the protein CASSLVASGRSLKETQYF.